A selection of T cell receptor beta chains follows, all from one sample in a study of T cell changes during pregnancy in multiple sclerosis. Assay: immunoSEQ multiplex PCR; the TCRdb copy retains only in-frame clones and omits some. This sample has fewer than 85,000 clones; about 95% occur once, and the top ten carry over 2%. Sequenced material: peripheral blood, taken in the third trimester of pregnancy. The receptors derive from a female donor with multiple sclerosis, enrolled in a pregnancy study. CDR3s leave out the opening cysteine and the closing phenylalanine or tryptophan.

J,V,CDR3
TRBJ1-2,TRBV19,ASRNDYNYGYT
TRBJ2-4,TRBV10-3,AISQQGSAKNIQY
TRBJ1-1,TRBV9,ASSVGIALMNTEAF
TRBJ1-2,TRBV29-1,SVEDRTDYGYT
TRBJ2-7,TRBV13,ASSSRRQGSVGQY
TRBJ1-5,TRBV6-5,ASSPGPRGNQPQH
TRBJ1-2,TRBV30,AWSDDRNYGYT
TRBJ2-5,TRBV7-9,ASSLDELETQY
TRBJ1-1,TRBV19,ASSPGVTEAF
TRBJ1-1,TRBV6-5,ASSYLNSDTEAF
TRBJ2-1,TRBV4-1,ASSQDRGGYNEQF
TRBJ2-7,TRBV6-7,ASRFSSGGASPNEQY
TRBJ2-7,TRBV29-1,SVWLGQGNYEQY
TRBJ1-3,TRBV5-1,ASSLVGQPAGNTIY
TRBJ2-7,TRBV11-2,ASSSGGEGPDDEQY
TRBJ2-5,TRBV5-4,ASSQDRVMETQY
TRBJ1-3,TRBV5-6,ASRLGQGSSAIY
TRBJ2-1,TRBV2,ASKRGDYNEQF
TRBJ2-3,TRBV5-6,ASSHSRDKTDTQY
TRBJ2-3,TRBV6-5,ASSYSGPDTQY
TRBJ1-6,TRBV19,ASSEGNSPLH
TRBJ2-3,TRBV7-8,ASSPERLAGKRFTDTQY
TRBJ1-5,TRBV27,ASSLSGGANQPQH
TRBJ1-1,TRBV4-1,ASSQDVGRGYMNTEAF
TRBJ1-2,TRBV9,ASSDGLDRYGYT
TRBJ2-1,TRBV29-1,SGGGSSYNEQF
TRBJ2-7,TRBV6-5,ASSYLGTGAYEQY
TRBJ1-2,TRBV13,ASSVQGGDYGYT
TRBJ2-7,TRBV7-8,ASMPPSGGASYEQY
TRBJ1-6,TRBV27,ASSPHRGNSPLH
TRBJ2-3,TRBV18,ASSPSDTQY
TRBJ2-2,TRBV7-3,ASSYRGVGGELF
TRBJ2-2,TRBV28,ASSSRGGLAANTGELF
TRBJ2-5,TRBV11-2,ASSLLLRVGAEKETQY
TRBJ2-7,TRBV7-9,ASSTPGQGYEQY
TRBJ2-7,TRBV19,ASSSGDVGEQY
TRBJ1-2,TRBV5-5,ASSLVSGGAEGYT
TRBJ2-3,TRBV5-4,AIVYTDTQY
TRBJ2-7,TRBV6-4,ASSPSKGRGPLTSSYEQY
TRBJ2-2,TRBV9,ASSEGTGWAGELF
TRBJ2-2,TRBV6-6,ASSRSGTGELF
TRBJ2-7,TRBV2,ASSGEGAKASEQY
TRBJ1-1,TRBV9,ASSVASGEAAF
TRBJ1-2,TRBV29-1,SALYGTGGYT
TRBJ1-1,TRBV10-2,ASSVDRGGEAF
TRBJ1-5,TRBV7-2,ASSLYGTGGGQPQH